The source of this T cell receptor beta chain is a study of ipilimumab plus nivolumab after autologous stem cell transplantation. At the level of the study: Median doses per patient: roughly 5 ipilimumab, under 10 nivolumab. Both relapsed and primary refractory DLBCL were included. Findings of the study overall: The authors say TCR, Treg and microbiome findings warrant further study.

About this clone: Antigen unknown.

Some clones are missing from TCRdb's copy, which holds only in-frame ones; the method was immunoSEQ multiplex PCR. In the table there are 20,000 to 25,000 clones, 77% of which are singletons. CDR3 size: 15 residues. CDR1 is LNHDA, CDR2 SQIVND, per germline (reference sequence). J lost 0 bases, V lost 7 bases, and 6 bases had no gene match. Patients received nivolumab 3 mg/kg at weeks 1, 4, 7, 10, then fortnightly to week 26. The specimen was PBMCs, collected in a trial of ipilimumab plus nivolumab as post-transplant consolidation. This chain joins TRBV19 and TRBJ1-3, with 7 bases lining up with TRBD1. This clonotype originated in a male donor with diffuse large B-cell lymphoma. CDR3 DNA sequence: TGTGCCAGTACTACGCCAGGGGGCTCTGGAAACACCATATATTTT. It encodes CASTTPGGSGNTIYF.